This T cell receptor (beta chain) was captured in a study of CXCR3-negative and CXCR3-positive naive CD8 T cells. Study conclusions and caveats: Naive CXCR3-positive cells had TRB CDR3s more hydrophobic than those of CXCR3-negative naive cells.

Comment on this clonotype: Its antigen is currently unknown.

Germline V CDR1 and CDR2: SGHRS, YFSETQ. The CDR3 has 17 amino acids. TRB cDNA was prepared as libraries by UMI-labeled 5' RACE. Reprocessing the 5' RACE reads, TCRdb reports a single entry for every CDR3 protein and omits DNA. The table for this sample gives 100,000 to 150,000 distinct CDR3 sequences. The sample was naive CXCR3+ CD8+ T cells from blood. The subset here: CD45RO-CCR7+CD27+CD95- naive CD8+ T cells expressing CXCR3 (TNR3+). This TCR came from a human donor in good health. Some clones in this sample may be carry-over from other donors' samples. The rearrangement links TRBV5-1 to TRBJ2-2; TCRdb's assignment of TRBD2 cannot be checked, as there is no DNA. CDR3 amino acids: CASSLGGNSGFTGELFF.